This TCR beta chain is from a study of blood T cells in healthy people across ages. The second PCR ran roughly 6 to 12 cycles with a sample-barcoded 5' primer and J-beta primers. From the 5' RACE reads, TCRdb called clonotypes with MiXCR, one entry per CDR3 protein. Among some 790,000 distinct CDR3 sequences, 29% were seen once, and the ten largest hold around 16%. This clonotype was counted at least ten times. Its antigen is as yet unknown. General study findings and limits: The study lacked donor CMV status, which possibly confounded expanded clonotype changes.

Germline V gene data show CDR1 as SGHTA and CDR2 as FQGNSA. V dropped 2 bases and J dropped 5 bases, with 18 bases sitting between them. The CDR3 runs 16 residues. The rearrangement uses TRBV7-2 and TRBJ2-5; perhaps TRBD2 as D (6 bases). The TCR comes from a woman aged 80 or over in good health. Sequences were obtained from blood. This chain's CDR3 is CASSLIRASVRETQYF. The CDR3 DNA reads TGTGCCAGCAGCTTAATAAGGGCTAGCGTGCGCGAGACCCAGTACTTC.